Here is one TCR beta chain with its context. This specimen belongs to a study of graft-versus-host responses after intestinal transplantation. The overall study: Multivisceral, liver-intestinal, or isolated intestinal grafts went to recipients.

CDR3 length: 17 residues. The ends were cut back, 2 bases at V and 4 bases at J, with 20 bases in the middle. From germline, CDR1 is MNHEY and CDR2 SMNVEV (reference sequence). CFSE-labeled responder cells (around 200,000) were plated with around 200,000 irradiated, violet-dye-labeled stimulator cells. Produced via immunoSEQ multiplex PCR; TCRdb's table is partial and in-frame only. The repertoire includes fewer than 15,000 clones, roughly a third of them detected once, and approximately 2.2% sits in the top ten. This sequence was found in a human patient who received an intestinal transplant. V and J are TRBV27 and TRBJ2-5; the D gene is possibly TRBD1 (6 bases). The starting material was alloreactive CD8+ T cells from a mixed lymphocyte reaction culture, obtained before intestinal transplant. The subset was: CFSE-low proliferating T cells sorted from roughly six-day pre-transplant mixed lymphocyte reaction (GvH or HvG direction). CDR3 nucleotides: TGTGCCAGCAGTTTAGGGCTCGGACAGCCTAAAGGAGAGACCCAGTACTTC. Protein: CASSLGLGQPKGETQYF.